The clone carrying this TCR beta chain occurred a few times. Its antigen is not identified. One end of the junction is discordant with germline, which a read error may explain. Both 60 Vbeta primers and 13 Jbeta primers went into the PCR. Profiling relied on immunoSEQ multiplex PCR, and the TCRdb table lists in-frame clones only, not all of them. The table shows some 67,000 clones, with more than 80% occurring only once. This CDR3 has 16 amino acids. Germline assignment: CDR1 MGHRA and CDR2 YSYEKL. While unrecorded immune exposures were likely, the donors were nominally healthy when sampled. The data belong to a study of cytomegalovirus exposure and HLA in healthy donors. Study-wide points: Testing in vitro showed a few CMV-associated chains specific for CMV antigens.

The source of this sequence is a woman in her 30s in good health and CMV-seropositive. The chain combines TRBV4-1 with TRBJ2-7; 7 bases line up with TRBD1. The specimen was PBMCs. The CDR3, as DNA: TGTGCCAGCAGCCCGAACAGGGGCGCGGGTGTACGCGAGCAGTACTTC. The encoded protein is CASSPNRGAGVREQYF.